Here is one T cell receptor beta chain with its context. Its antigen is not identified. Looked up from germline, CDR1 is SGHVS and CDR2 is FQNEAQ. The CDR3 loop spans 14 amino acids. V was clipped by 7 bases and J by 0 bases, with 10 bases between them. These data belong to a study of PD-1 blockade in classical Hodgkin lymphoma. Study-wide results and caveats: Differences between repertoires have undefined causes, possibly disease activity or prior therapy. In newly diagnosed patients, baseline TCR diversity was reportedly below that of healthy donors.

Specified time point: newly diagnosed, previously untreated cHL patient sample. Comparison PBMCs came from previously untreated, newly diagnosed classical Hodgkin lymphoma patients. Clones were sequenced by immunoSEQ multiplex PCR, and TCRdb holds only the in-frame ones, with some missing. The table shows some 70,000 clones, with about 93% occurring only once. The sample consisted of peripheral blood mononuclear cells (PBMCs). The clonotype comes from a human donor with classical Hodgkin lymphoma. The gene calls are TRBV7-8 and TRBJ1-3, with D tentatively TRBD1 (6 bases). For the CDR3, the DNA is TGTGCCAGCAAGGGGGGTTACTCTGGAAACACCATATATTTT. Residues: CASKGGYSGNTIYF.